This T cell receptor beta chain was observed in a study of T cell responses to AZD1222 COVID-19 vaccine. Study-wide points: Mostly white British, mostly female donors; authors suggested clonal diversity may be underestimated. There were repertoire samples only from the period after the peak T cell response. Spike-wide vaccine-associated CD4 TCRs dominated at 160-218 and 743-854. Just a handful of AZD1222 recipients were seropositive at baseline.

Sequencing used immunoSEQ multiplex PCR; TCRdb keeps in-frame clones, though not all of them. The sample consists of more than 150,000 clones, about 87% of them appearing once. About this clone itself: What it binds is unknown.

The sequence derives from an adult in good health. The source was peripheral blood, collected on day 0 of MenACWY control vaccination.

The DNA for the CDR3 is TGTGCCAGCACCCCATCGGGGGGGCCTACCGGGGAGCTGTTTTTT. Its translation: CASTPSGGPTGELFF. The rearrangement uses TRBV3-1 (or the pseudogene TRBV3-2) and TRBJ2-2, with 8 positions matching TRBD2. CDR1 is LGHDT, CDR2 YNNKEL, per germline (reference sequence). The CDR3 runs to 15 residues. V dropped 7 bases and J dropped 5; count of bases not matched to a gene: 9.